This T cell receptor (beta chain) was sequenced in a study of T cells after yellow fever vaccination. Germline CDR1 and CDR2: SEHNR and FQNEAQ (reference sequence). The CDR3 spans 14 residues. V lost 4 bases and J 5 bases, leaving 12 bases between the germline ends. Study-wide findings and caveats: Repertoires obtained by FACS sorting could include abundant clonotypes that entered as contaminants from the bulk population. Clones from primary vaccination mostly reappeared after the booster (roughly 95% CD4, approximately 86% CD8).

Regarding this clonotype: Its antigen remains unidentified.

For TCR, cDNA came from 5'RACE template switching, which added a universal primer site and UMIs. From the 5' RACE reads, TCRdb called clonotypes with MiXCR, one entry per CDR3 protein. The table has hundreds of thousands of distinct CDR3 sequences, 6.2% seen once. The sequence was obtained from a man aged 25-40 years who received the YFV17D yellow fever vaccine. The rearrangement uses TRBV7-9 and TRBJ2-1; maybe TRBD2 (5 bases). The sample in question was PBMCs, obtained 5 days after the yellow fever booster vaccination. This CDR3 is CASSSSGSDNEQFF. As DNA, the CDR3 is TGTGCCAGCAGCTCCTCGGGGAGCGACAATGAGCAGTTCTTC.